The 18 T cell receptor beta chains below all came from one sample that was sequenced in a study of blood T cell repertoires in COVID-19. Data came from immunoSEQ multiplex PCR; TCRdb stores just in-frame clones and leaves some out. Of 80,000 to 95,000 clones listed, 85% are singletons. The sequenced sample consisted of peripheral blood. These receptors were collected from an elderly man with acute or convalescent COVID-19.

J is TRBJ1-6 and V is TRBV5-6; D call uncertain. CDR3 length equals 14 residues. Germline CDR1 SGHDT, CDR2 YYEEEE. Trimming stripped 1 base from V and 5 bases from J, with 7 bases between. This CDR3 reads CASSLYYNNSPLHF. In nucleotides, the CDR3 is TGTGCCAGCAGCTTGTATTATAATAATTCACCCCTCCACTTT.

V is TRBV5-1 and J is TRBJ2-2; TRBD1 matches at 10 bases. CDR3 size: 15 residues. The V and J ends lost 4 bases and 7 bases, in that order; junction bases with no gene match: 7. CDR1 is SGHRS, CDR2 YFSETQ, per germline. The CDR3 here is CASSPDRGLGGELFF. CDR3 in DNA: TGCGCCAGCAGCCCCGACAGGGGGCTTGGCGGGGAGCTGTTTTTT.

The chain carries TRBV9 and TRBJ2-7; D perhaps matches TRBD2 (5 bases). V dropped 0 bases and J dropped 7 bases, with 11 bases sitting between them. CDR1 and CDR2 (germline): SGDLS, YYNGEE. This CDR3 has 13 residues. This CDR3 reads CASSVGGSGEQYF. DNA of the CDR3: TGTGCCAGCAGCGTAGGCGGCTCGGGGGAGCAGTACTTC.

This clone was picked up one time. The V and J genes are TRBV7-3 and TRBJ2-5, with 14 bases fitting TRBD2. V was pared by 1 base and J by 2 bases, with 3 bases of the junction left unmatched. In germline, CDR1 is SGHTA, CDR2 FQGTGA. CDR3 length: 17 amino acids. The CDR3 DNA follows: TGTGCCAGCAGCTTAAGGACTAGCGGGAGGCTACAAGAGACCCAGTACTTC. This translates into CASSLRTSGRLQETQYF. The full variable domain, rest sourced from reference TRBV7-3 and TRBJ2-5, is GAGVSQTPSNKVTEKGKYVELRCDPISGHTALYWYRQSLGQGPEFLIYFQGTGAADDSGLPNDRFFAVRPEGSVSTLKIQRTERGDSAVYLCASSLRTSGRLQETQYFGPGTRLLVL.

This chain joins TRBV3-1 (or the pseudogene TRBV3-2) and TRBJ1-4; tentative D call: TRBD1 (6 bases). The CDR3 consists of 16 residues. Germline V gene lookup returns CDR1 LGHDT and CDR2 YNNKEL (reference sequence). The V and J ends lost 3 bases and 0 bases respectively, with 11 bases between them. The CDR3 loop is CASSHRDKPTNEKLFF. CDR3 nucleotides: TGTGCCAGCAGCCACCGGGACAAGCCAACTAATGAAAAACTGTTTTTT.

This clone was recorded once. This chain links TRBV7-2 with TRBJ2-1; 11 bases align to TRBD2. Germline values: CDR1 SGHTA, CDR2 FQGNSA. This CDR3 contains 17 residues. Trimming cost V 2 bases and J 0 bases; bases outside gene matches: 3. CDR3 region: CASSLTSGSSSYNEQFF. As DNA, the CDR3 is TGTGCCAGCAGCTTAACTAGCGGGAGTAGCTCCTACAATGAGCAGTTCTTC.

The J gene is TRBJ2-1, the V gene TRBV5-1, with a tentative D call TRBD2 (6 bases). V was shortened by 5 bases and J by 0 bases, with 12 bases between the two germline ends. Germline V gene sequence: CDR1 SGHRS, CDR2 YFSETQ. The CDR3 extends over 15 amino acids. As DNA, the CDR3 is TGCGCCAGCAGTTCCGGGAGCCTCTCCTACAATGAGCAGTTCTTC. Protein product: CASSSGSLSYNEQFF.

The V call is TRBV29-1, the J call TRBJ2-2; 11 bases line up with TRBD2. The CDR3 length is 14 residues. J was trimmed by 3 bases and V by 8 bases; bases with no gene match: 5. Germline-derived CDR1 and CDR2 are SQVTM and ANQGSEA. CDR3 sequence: CSSTSGKDTGELFF. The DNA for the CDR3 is TGCAGCTCGACTAGCGGGAAAGACACCGGGGAGCTGTTTTTT.

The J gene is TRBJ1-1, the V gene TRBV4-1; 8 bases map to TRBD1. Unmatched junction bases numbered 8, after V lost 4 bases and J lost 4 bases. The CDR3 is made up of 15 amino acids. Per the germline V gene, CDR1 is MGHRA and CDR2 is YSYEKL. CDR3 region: CASSRPTGGGTEAFF. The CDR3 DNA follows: TGCGCCAGCAGCCGGCCCACAGGGGGAGGCACTGAAGCTTTCTTT.

Written as DNA, the CDR3 is TGTGCCAGTAGTATAGCAGGGGCCGTGAACACCGGGGAGCTGTTTTTT. Translating gives CASSIAGAVNTGELFF. The chain uses TRBV19 and TRBJ2-2; a weak D match, TRBD1 (6 bases). With 1 base removed from V and 1 base from J, the gap between germline ends came to 10 bases. Germline loops: CDR1 LNHDA, CDR2 SQIVND (reference sequence). CDR3 size: 16 residues.

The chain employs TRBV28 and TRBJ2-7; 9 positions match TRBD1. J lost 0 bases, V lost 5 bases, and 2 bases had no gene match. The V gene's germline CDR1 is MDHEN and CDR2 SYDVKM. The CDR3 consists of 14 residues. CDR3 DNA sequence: TGTGCCAGCAGTGTGACAGGGGGCTCCTACGAGCAGTACTTC. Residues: CASSVTGGSYEQYF.

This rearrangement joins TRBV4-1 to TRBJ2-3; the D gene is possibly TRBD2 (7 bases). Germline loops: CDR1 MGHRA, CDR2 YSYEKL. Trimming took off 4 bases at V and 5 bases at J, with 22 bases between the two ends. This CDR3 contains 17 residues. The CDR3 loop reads CASSPEGRGPTRDTQYF. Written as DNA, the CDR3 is TGCGCCAGCAGCCCGGAGGGGCGGGGGCCAACTAGAGATACGCAGTATTTT.

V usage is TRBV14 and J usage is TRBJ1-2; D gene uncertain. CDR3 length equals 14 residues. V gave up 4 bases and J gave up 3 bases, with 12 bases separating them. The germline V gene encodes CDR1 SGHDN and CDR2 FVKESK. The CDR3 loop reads CASSPRLGDYGYTF. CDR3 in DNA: TGTGCCAGCAGCCCTCGTCTCGGGGACTATGGCTACACCTTC.

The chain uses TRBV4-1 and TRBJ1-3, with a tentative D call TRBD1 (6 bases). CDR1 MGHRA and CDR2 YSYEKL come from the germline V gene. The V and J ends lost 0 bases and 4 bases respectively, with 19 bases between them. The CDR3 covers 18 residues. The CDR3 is CASSQDFRTDMWGNTIYF. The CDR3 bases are TGCGCCAGCAGCCAAGATTTTCGGACAGACATGTGGGGAAACACCATATATTTT.

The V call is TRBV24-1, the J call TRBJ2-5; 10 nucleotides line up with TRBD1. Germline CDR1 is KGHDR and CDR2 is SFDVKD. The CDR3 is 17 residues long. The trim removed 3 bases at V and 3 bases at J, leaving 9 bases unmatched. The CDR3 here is CATSDGRDRGKEETQYF. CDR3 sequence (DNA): TGTGCCACCAGTGATGGCCGGGACAGGGGAAAGGAAGAGACCCAGTACTTC.

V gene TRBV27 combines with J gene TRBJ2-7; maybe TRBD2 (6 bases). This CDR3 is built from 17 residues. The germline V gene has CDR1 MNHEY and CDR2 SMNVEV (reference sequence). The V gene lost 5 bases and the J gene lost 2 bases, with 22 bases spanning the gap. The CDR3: CASSPPPVGLATYEQYF. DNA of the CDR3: TGTGCCAGCAGTCCTCCGCCGGTGGGACTTGCCACCTACGAGCAGTACTTC.

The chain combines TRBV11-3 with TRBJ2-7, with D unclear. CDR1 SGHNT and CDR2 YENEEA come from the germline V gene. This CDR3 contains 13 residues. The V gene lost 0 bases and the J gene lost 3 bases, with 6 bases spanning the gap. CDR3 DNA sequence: TGTGCCAGCAGCTTAGAGGGCAGCTACGAGCAGTACTTC. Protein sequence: CASSLEGSYEQYF.

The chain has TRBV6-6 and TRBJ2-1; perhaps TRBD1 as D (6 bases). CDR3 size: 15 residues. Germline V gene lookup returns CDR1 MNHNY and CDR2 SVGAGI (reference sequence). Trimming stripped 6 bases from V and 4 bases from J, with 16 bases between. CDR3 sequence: CASRSGTQLYNEQFF. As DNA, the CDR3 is TGTGCCAGCAGGTCCGGGACACAGCTATACAATGAGCAGTTCTTC.